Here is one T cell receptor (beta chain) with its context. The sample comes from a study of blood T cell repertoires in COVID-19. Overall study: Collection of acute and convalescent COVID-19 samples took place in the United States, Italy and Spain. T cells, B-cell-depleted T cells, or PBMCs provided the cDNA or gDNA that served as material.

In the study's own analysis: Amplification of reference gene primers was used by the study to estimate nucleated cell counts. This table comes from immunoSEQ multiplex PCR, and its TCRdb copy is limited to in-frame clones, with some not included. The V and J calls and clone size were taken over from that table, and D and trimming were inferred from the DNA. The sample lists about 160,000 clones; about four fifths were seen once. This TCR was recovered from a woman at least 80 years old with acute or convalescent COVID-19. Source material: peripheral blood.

CDR3 amino acids: CASSSPGDEQYF. The CDR3 DNA follows: TGTGCCAGCAGTTCCCCAGGGGACGAGCAGTACTTC. The chain combines TRBV2 with TRBJ2-7; possible D gene TRBD1, 6 bases. The CDR3 has 12 amino acids. The ends were cut back, 5 bases at V and 5 bases at J, with 10 bases in the middle. Per germline, CDR1 SNHLY and CDR2 FYNNEI.